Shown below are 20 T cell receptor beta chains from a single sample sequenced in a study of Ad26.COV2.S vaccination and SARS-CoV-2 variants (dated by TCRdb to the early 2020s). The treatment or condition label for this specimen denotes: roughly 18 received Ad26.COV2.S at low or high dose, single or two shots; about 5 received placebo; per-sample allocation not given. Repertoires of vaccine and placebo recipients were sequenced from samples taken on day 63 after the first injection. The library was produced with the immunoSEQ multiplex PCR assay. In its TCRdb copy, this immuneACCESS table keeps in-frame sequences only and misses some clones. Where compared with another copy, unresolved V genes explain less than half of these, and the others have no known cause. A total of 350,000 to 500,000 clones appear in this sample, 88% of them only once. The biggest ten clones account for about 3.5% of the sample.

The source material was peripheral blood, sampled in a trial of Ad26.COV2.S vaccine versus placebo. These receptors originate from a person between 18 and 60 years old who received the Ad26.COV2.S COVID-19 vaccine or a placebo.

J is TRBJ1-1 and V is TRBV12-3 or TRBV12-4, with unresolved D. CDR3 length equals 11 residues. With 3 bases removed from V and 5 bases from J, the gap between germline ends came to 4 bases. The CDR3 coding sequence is TGTGCCAGCAGTTTTCGGACTGAAGCTTTCTTT. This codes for CASSFRTEAFF.

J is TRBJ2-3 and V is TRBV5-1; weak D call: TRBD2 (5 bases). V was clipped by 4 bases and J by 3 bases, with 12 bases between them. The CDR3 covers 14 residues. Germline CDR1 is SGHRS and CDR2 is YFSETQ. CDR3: CASSLSAWTDTQYF. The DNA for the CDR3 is TGCGCCAGCAGCCTTAGCGCTTGGACAGATACGCAGTATTTT.

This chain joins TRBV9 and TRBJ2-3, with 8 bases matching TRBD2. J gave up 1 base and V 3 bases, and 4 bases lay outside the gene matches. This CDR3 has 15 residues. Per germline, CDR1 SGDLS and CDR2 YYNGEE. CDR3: CASSDSGVGTDTQYF. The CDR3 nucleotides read TGTGCCAGCAGCGATAGCGGGGTTGGCACAGATACGCAGTATTTT.

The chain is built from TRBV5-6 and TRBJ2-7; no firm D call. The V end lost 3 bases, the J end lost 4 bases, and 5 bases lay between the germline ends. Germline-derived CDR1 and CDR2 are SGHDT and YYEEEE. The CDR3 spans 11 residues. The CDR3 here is CASSSDYEQYF. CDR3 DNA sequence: TGTGCCAGCAGCTCCGATTACGAGCAGTACTTC.

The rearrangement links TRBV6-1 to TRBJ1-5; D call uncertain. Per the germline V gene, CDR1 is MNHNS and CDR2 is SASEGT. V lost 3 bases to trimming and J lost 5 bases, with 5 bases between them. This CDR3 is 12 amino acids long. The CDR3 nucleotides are TGTGCCAGCAGTGAGGGTTATCAGCCCCAGCATTTT. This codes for CASSEGYQPQHF.

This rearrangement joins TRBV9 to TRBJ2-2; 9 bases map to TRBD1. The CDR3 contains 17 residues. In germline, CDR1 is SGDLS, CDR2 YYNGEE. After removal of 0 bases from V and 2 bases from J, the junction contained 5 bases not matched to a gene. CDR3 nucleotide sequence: TGTGCCAGCAGCGTAGCTAGGGACAGGGCTAACACCGGGGAGCTGTTTTTT. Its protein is CASSVARDRANTGELFF. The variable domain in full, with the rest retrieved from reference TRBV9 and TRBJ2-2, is DSGVTQTPKHLITATGQRVTLRCSPRSGDLSVYWYQQSLDQGLQFLIQYYNGEERAKGNILERFSAQQFPDLHSELNLSSLELGDSALYFCASSVARDRANTGELFFGEGSRLTVL.

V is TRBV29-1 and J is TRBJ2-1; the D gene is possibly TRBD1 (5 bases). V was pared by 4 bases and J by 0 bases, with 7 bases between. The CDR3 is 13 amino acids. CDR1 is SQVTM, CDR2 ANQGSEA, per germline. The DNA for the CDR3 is TGCAGCGTTGGAAGGGGCTCCTACAATGAGCAGTTCTTC. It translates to CSVGRGSYNEQFF.

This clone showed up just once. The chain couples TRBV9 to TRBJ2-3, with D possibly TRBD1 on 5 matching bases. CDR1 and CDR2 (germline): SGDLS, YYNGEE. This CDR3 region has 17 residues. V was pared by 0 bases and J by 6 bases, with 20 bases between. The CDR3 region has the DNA TGTGCCAGCAGCGTAGAGGGGCGTTTATGGGCGGCGGATACGCAGTATTTT. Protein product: CASSVEGRLWAADTQYF.

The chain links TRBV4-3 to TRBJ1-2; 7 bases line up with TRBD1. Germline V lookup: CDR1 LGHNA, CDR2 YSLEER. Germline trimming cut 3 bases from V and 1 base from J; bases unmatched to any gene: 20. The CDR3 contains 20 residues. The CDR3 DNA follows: TGCGCCAGCAGCCAGGATAGGGGCCCGGGACAGACGATTCTTAACTATGGCTACACCTTC. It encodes CASSQDRGPGQTILNYGYTF.

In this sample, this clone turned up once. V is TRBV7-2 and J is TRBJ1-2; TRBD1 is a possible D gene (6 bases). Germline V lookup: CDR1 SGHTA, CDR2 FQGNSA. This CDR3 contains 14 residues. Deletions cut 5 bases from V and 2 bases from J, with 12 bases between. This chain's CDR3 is CASSRGPGNYGYTF. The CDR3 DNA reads TGTGCCAGCAGCCGGGGGCCCGGGAACTATGGCTACACCTTC.

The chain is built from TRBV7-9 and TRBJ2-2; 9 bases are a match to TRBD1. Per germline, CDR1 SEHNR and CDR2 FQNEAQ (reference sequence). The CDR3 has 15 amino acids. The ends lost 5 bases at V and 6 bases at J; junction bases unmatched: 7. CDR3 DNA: TGTGCCAGCAGCAACCCGGGACAGGGAGCCGGGGAGCTGTTTTTT. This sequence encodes CASSNPGQGAGELFF.

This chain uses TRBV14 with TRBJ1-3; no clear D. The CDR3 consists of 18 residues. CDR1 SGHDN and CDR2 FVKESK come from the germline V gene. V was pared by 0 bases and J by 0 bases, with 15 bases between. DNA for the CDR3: TGTGCCAGCAGCCAAGATCCCTGGGGAACCCTCTCTGGAAACACCATATATTTT. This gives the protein CASSQDPWGTLSGNTIYF.

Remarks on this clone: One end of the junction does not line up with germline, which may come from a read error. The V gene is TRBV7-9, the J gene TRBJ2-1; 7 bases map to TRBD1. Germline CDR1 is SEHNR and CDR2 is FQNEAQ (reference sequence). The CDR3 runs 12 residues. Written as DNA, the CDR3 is TGTGCCAGCAGCTTAGAGGGGACAGACTCGCTCTTC. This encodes CASSLEGTDSLF.

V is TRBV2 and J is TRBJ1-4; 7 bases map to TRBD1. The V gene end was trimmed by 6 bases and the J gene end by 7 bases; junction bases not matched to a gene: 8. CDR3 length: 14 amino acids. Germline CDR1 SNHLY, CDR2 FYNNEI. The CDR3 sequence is CASSDREMGEKLFF. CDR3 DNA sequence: TGTGCCAGCAGCGACAGGGAGATGGGTGAAAAACTGTTTTTT.

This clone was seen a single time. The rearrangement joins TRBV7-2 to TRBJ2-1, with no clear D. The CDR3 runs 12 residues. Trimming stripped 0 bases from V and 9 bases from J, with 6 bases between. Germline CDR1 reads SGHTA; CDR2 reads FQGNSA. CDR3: CASSLAPTEQFF. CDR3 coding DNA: TGTGCCAGCAGCTTAGCCCCAACTGAGCAGTTCTTC. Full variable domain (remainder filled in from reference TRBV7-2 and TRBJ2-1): GAGVSQSPSNKVTEKGKDVELRCDPISGHTALYWYRQSLGQGLEFLIYFQGNSAPDKSGLPSDRFSAERTGGSVSTLTIQRTQQEDSAVYLCASSLAPTEQFFGPGTRLTVL.

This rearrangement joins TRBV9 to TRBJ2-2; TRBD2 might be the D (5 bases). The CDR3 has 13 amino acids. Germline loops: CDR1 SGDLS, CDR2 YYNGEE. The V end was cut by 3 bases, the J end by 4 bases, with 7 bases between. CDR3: CASSEGATGELFF. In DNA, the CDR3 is TGTGCCAGCAGCGAGGGAGCCACCGGGGAGCTGTTTTTT.

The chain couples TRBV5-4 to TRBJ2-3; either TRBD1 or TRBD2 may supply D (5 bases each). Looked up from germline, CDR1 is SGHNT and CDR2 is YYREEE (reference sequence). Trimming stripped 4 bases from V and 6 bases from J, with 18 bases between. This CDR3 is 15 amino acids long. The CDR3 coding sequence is TGTGCCAGCAGCATCGGGACGCGGTATTCGGATACGCAGTATTTT. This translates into CASSIGTRYSDTQYF.

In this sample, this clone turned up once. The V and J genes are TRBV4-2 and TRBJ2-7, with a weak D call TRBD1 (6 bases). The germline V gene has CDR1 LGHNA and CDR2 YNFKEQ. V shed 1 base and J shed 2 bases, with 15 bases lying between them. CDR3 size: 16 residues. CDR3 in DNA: TGTGCCAGCAGCCAAGTGGTAGGACAGAAGACCTACGAGCAGTACTTC. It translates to CASSQVVGQKTYEQYF.

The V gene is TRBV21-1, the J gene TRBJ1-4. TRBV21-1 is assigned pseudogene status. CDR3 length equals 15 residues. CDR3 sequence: CASSSPGVANEKLFF. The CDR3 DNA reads TGTGCCAGCAGCTCCCCCGGGGTGGCTAATGAAAAACTGTTTTTT.

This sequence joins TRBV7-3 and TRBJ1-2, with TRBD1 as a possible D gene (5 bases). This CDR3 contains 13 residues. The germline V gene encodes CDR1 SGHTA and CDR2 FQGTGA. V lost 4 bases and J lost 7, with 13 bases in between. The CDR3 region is CASSSGTGLGYTF. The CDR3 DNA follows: TGTGCCAGCAGCTCAGGGACCGGACTTGGCTACACCTTC.